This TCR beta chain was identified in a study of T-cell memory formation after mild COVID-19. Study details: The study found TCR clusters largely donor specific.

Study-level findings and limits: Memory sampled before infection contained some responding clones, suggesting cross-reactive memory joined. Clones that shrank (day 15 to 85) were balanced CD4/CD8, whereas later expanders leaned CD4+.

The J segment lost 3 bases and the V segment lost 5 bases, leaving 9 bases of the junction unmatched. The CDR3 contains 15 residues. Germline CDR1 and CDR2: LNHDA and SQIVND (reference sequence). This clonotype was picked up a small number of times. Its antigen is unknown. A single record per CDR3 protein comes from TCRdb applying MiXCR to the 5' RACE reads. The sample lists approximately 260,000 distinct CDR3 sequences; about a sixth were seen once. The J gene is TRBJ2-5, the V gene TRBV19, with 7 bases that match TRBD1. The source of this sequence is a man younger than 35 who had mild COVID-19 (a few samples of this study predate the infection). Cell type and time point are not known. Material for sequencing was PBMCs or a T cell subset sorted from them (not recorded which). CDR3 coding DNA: TGTGCCAGTAGTCCCGTCGACAGGGTGGAAGAGACCCAGTACTTC. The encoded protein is CASSPVDRVEETQYF.